This is a list of T cell receptor beta chains from one sample in a study of graft-versus-host responses after intestinal transplantation. The antigens for these receptors are not known. The assay was immunoSEQ multiplex PCR, and TCRdb's table has in-frame clones only and misses some. Among roughly 90,000 clones listed, about 93% were seen once. Specimen: unstimulated CD8+ T cells sorted from spleen or lymph node cells, collected before intestinal transplant. The receptors were sampled from a human donor who received an intestinal transplant. Each CDR3 is given with its conserved first and last residue. D genes are given only for firm matches. Expanded clones are given a class, and other clones once, few, many or no size at all.

J | size | V | D | CDR3 | DNA
TRBJ1-4 | NA | TRBV18 | NA | CASSAWHRWGATNEKLFF | TGTGCCAGCTCAGCTTGGCACCGATGGGGAGCAACTAATGAAAAACTGTTTTTT
TRBJ2-7 | once | TRBV11-3 | NA | CASSFRHEQYF | TGTGCCAGCAGCTTCCGCCACGAGCAGTACTTC
TRBJ2-3 | NA | TRBV2 | TRBD2 | CASSFTSGSVGDTQYF | TGTGCCAGCAGTTTCACTAGCGGGAGTGTGGGAGATACGCAGTATTTT
TRBJ2-1 | NA | TRBV7-3 | TRBD2 | CASSLIAGKMNEQFF | TGTGCCAGCAGCTTAATAGCGGGAAAAATGAATGAGCAGTTCTTC
TRBJ1-1 | NA | TRBV27 | NA | CASSLFPSGPHLAFF | TGTGCCAGCAGTTTATTCCCTTCAGGCCCCCACTTGGCTTTCTTT
TRBJ1-4 | NA | TRBV19 | NA | CASSIFDWGEKLFF | TGTGCCAGTAGTATATTTGATTGGGGTGAAAAACTGTTTTTT
TRBJ2-1 | NA | TRBV19 | NA | CASSIVPGFNEQFF | TGTGCCAGTAGTATAGTTCCCGGATTTAATGAGCAGTTCTTC
TRBJ2-7 | NA | TRBV27 | NA | CASQGRGYEQYF | TGTGCCAGCCAAGGGCGGGGCTACGAGCAGTACTTC
TRBJ2-3 | NA | TRBV6-1 | NA | CASSERQYTDTQYF | TGTGCCAGCAGTGAAAGACAGTACACAGATACGCAGTATTTT
TRBJ2-7 | NA | TRBV5-1 | TRBD2 | CASSQIGLARGEQYF | TGCGCCAGCAGCCAGATTGGACTAGCACGAGGGGAGCAGTACTTC
TRBJ2-1 | NA | TRBV6-5 | NA | CASSPTAVYNEQFF | TGTGCCAGCAGCCCGACGGCTGTTTACAATGAGCAGTTCTTC
TRBJ2-1 | NA | TRBV12-2 | NA | CASREWLAGFGEQFF | TGTGCAAGTCGCGAGTGGCTAGCGGGATTTGGGGAGCAGTTCTTC
TRBJ2-1 | NA | TRBV6-5 | NA | CASSLGTYNEQFF | TGTGCCAGCAGTCTCGGGACCTACAATGAGCAGTTCTTC
TRBJ1-2 | NA | TRBV6-6 | NA | CASSYSSGGNGYTF | TGTGCCAGCAGTTACTCCTCGGGGGGCAATGGCTACACCTTC
TRBJ2-7 | once | TRBV2 | NA | CASSEGLVWDEQYF | TGTGCCAGCAGTGAAGGGCTCGTTTGGGACGAGCAGTACTTC
TRBJ2-7 | once | TRBV11-2 | NA | CASSLGTGQQQYF | TGTGCCAGCAGCTTAGGGACGGGGCAACAGCAGTACTTC
TRBJ2-7 | NA | TRBV2 | NA | CASSTTGTGTYEQYF | TGTGCCAGCAGTACGACCGGGACTGGAACCTACGAGCAGTACTTC
TRBJ1-2 | NA | TRBV27 | NA | CASSPRGTLSYGYTF | TGTGCCAGCAGTCCCCGGGGGACATTGAGCTATGGCTACACCTTC
TRBJ2-5 | NA | TRBV30 | TRBD1 | CAWTQGQGMETQYF | TGTGCCTGGACCCAGGGACAGGGAATGGAGACCCAGTACTTC
TRBJ2-1 | NA | TRBV14 | TRBD2 | CASSQAPGGDEQFF | TGTGCCAGCAGCCAAGCCCCGGGAGGGGATGAGCAGTTCTTC
TRBJ2-7 | NA | TRBV5-1 | NA | CASSPSGVGVAYEQYF | TGCGCCAGCAGCCCATCAGGGGTCGGGGTCGCCTACGAGCAGTACTTC
TRBJ2-3 | NA | TRBV9 | TRBD2 | CASSGSGNTDTQYF | TGTGCCAGCAGCGGTAGCGGGAACACAGATACGCAGTATTTT